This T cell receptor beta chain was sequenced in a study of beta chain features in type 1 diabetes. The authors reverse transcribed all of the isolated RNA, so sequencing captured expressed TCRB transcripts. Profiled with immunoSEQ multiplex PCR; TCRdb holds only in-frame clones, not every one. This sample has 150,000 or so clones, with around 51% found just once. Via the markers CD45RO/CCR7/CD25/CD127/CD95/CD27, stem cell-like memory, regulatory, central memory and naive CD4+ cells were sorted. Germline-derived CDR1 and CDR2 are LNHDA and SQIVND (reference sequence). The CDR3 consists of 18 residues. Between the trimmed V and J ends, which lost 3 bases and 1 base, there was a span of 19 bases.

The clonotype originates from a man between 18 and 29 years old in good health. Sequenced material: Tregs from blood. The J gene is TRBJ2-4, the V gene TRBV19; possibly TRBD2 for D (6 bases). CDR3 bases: TGTGCCAGTAGTATCAGATACGTGGGAGGCGACGCCAAAAACATTCAGTACTTC. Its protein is CASSIRYVGGDAKNIQYF. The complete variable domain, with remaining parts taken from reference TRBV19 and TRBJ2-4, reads DGGITQSPKYLFRKEGQNVTLSCEQNLNHDAMYWYRQDPGQGLRLIYYSQIVNDFQKGDIAEGYSVSREKKESFPLTVTSAQKNPTAFYLCASSIRYVGGDAKNIQYFGAGTRLSVL.